Each of the 3 T cell receptor beta chains below was sequenced from the same sample in a study of T-cell memory formation after mild COVID-19. In TCRdb, the 5' RACE reads were re-called with MiXCR into one record per CDR3 protein. The sample has approximately 430,000 distinct CDR3 sequences; more than 20% are singletons. The specimen sequenced was PBMCs or a T cell subset sorted from them (not recorded which). The source is an adult woman who had mild COVID-19 (a few samples of this study predate the infection). Cell type and time point are not known.

This clonotype was picked up one time. The V and J genes are TRBV24-1 and TRBJ2-5; 13 bases agree with TRBD2. Germline V lookup: CDR1 KGHDR, CDR2 SFDVKD. V shed 4 bases and J 5 bases; nucleotides not matched to a gene: 9. This CDR3 region has 17 residues. Written as DNA, the CDR3 is TGTGCCACCAGTGACCGCGGACTAGCGGGAGTAGGGGAGACCCAGTACTTC. This translates into CATSDRGLAGVGETQYF.

Turning to this clonotype: The junction departs from the called germline gene at one end, perhaps through a read error. This chain links TRBV15 with TRBJ1-2; D gene unclear. CDR1 and CDR2 (germline): LNHNV, YYDKDF (reference sequence). This CDR3 comprises 13 residues. The CDR3 bases are TGTGCCACCCGCAGGAGGTTCCAGGATGGCTACACCTTC. Protein sequence: CATRRRFQDGYTF.

The chain employs TRBV6-5 and TRBJ2-1, with TRBD1 matching 9 bases. V lost 0 bases, J lost 7 bases, and 10 bases stayed unmatched. The CDR3 contains 17 residues. Germline V CDR1 and CDR2: MNHEY, SVGAGI. This chain's CDR3 is CASSYSWTGVLGNEQFF. The CDR3 DNA is TGTGCCAGCAGTTACTCGTGGACAGGGGTCCTCGGGAATGAGCAGTTCTTC.